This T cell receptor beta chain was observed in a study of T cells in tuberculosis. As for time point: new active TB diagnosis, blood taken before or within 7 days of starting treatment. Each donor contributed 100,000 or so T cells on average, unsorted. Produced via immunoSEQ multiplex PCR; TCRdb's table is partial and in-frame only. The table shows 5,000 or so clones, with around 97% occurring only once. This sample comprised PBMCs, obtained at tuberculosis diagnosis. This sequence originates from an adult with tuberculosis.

Here the CDR3 reads CASSQTLAVTDTQYF. CDR3 DNA sequence: TGTGCCAGCAGCCAAACTCTAGCGGTCACAGATACGCAGTATTTT. The V gene is TRBV14, the J gene TRBJ2-3, with 7 bases aligning to TRBD2. CDR1 and CDR2 from the germline V gene are SGHDN and FVKESK. The CDR3 runs 15 residues. V lost 2 bases and J lost 2; bases outside the gene matches: 4.